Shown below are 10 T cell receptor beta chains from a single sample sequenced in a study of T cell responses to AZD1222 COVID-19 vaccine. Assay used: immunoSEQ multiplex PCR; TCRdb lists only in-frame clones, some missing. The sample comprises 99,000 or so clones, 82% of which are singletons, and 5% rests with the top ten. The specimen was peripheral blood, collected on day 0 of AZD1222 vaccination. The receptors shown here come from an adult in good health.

The chain's CDR3 is CASSSPGENTIYF. In DNA form, the CDR3 reads TGTGCCAGCAGCTCGCCAGGGGAAAACACCATATATTTT. The chain joins TRBV5-4 to TRBJ1-3; a weak D match, TRBD1 (6 bases). Per germline, CDR1 SGHNT and CDR2 YYREEE (reference sequence). This CDR3 is 13 amino acids long. Trimming left V 3 bases short and J 6 bases short, with 10 bases between. Filled out from reference TRBV5-4 and TRBJ1-3, the complete variable domain reads ETGVTQSPTHLIKTRGQQVTLRCSSQSGHNTVSWYQQALGQGPQFIFQYYREEENGRGNFPPRFSGLQFPNYSSELNVNALELDDSALYLCASSSPGENTIYFGEGSWLTVV.

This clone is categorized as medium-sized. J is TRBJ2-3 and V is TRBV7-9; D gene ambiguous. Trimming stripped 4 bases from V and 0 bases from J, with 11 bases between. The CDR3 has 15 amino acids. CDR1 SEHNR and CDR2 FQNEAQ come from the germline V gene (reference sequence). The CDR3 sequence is CASSSMDRSTDTQYF. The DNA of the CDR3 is TGTGCCAGCAGCTCTATGGACCGTAGCACAGATACGCAGTATTTT.

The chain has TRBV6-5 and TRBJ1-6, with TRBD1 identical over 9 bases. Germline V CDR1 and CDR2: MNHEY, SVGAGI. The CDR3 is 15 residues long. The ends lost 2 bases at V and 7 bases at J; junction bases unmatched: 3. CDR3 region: CASSYGTGRNSPLHF. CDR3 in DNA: TGTGCCAGCAGTTACGGGACAGGGAGGAATTCACCCCTCCACTTT.

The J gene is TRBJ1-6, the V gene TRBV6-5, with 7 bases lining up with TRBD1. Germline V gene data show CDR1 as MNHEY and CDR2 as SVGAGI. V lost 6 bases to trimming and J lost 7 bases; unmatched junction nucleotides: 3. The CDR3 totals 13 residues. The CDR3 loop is CASSPQGNSPLHF. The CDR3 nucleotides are TGTGCCAGCAGCCCACAGGGGAATTCACCCCTCCACTTT.

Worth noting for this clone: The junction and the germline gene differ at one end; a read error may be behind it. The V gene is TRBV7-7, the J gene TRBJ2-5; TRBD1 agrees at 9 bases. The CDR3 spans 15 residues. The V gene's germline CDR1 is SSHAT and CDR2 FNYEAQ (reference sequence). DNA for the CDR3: TGTGCTAGCAGCTTAGTGACAGGGGGAGAAGAGACCCAGTACTTC. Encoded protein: CASSLVTGGEETQYF.

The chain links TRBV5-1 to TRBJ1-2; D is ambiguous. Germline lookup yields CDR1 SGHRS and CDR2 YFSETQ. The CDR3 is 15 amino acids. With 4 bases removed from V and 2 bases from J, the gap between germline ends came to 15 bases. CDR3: CASSLRESSNYGYTF. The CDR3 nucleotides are TGCGCCAGCAGCCTCAGAGAATCATCCAACTATGGCTACACCTTC.

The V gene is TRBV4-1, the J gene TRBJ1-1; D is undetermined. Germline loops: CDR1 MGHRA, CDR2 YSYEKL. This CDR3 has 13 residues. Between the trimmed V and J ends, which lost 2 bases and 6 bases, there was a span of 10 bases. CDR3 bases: TGCGCCAGCAGCCAATCCGAGCTGTCTGAAGCTTTCTTT. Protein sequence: CASSQSELSEAFF.

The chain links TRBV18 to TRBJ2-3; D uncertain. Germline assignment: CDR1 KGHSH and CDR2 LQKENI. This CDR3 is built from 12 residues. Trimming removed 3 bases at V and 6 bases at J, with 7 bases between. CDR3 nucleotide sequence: TGTGCCAGCTCACCCCTTTCCGATACGCAGTATTTT. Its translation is CASSPLSDTQYF.

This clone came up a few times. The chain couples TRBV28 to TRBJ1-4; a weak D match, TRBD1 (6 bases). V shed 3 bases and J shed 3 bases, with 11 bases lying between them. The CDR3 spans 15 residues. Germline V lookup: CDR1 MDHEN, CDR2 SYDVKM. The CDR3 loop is CASSFTGSANEKLFF. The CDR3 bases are TGTGCCAGCAGTTTCACAGGGTCGGCTAATGAAAAACTGTTTTTT.

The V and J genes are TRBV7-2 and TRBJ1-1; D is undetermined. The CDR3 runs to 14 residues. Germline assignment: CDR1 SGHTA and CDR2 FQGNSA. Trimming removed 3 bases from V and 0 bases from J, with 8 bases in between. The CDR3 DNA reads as TGTGCCAGCAGCTTGCTCGCAATGAACACTGAAGCTTTCTTT. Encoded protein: CASSLLAMNTEAFF.